This record concerns one T cell receptor (beta chain) sequence. Seattle patients were enrolled while actively infected and followed longitudinally. This sample was taken from a study of blood T cell repertoires in COVID-19. Overall study context: T cells, B-cell-depleted T cells, or PBMCs provided the cDNA or gDNA that served as material.

Germline V lookup: CDR1 MNHEY, CDR2 SVGEGT. V gave up 5 bases and J gave up 1 base; unmatched junction bases: 7. This CDR3 has 15 amino acids. Authors' methods: Estimates of nucleated cell counts were drawn from the amplification of reference gene primers. Clones were sequenced by immunoSEQ multiplex PCR, and TCRdb holds only the in-frame ones, with some missing. The DNA was the basis for D and trimming; V, J and clone size are from that table. Seen here are some 270,000 clones, about 82% observed once, and the top ten hold around 6%. This receptor was obtained from a woman older than 75 with COVID-19, enrolled during active disease. This chain joins TRBV6-2 or TRBV6-3 and TRBJ1-1; TRBD1 agrees at 7 bases. Sequencing used peripheral blood. The CDR3: CASSSYRGPNTEAFF. The CDR3, as DNA: TGTGCCAGCAGTAGCTATAGGGGGCCGAACACTGAAGCTTTCTTT.